The T cell receptor beta chain under discussion was sequenced for a study of graft-versus-host responses after intestinal transplantation. Assay: immunoSEQ multiplex PCR; the TCRdb copy retains only in-frame clones and omits some. The data show tens of thousands of clones, with less than 95% seen just once and about 2.1% held by the top ten. Germline CDR1 and CDR2: SGHDN and FVKESK. Losses at the gene ends were 1 base for V and 6 bases for J; bases not matched to a gene: 13. This CDR3 comprises 18 residues. The genes are TRBV14 and TRBJ2-1; TRBD2 matches 9 bases. The source of this sequence is a human patient who received an intestinal transplant, so some T cells may come from the graft donor. Source: PBMCs, taken around 43 weeks after intestinal transplant. The CDR3 bases are TGTGCCAGCAGCCAAGTTGAGAACGGTAGCGGGAGTAGCAATGAGCAGTTCTTC. Amino acids: CASSQVENGSGSSNEQFF.